The subject of this entry is one T cell receptor (beta chain). Its antigen is undetermined. The treatment denotes: oral pan-JAK inhibitor, 5-10 mg twice daily. The V end was cut by 4 bases, the J end by 0 bases, with 13 bases between. The V gene's germline CDR1 is SGHRS and CDR2 YFSETQ. CDR3 length: 15 amino acids. This sample stems from a study of CD8+ T cells in alopecia areata. General study points: Baseline CD8+ expansion's link to response remains uncertain, as there was one nonresponder.

RNA, once extracted, was reverse transcribed into cDNA for use as the sequencing template. The assay was immunoSEQ multiplex PCR, and TCRdb's table has in-frame clones only and misses some. The data show 200,000 to 250,000 clones, about 58% seen once. V and J are TRBV5-1 and TRBJ1-1; D not resolved. This TCR derives from a human donor with alopecia areata. The sample consisted of CD4+ T cells sorted from blood, taken at week 4, from a patient treated with tofacitinib. CDR3 sequence: CASSPGRTMNTEAFF. In nucleotides, the CDR3 is TGCGCCAGCAGCCCAGGACGTACGATGAACACTGAAGCTTTCTTT.